These 5 T cell receptor beta chains share one sample of origin, sequenced in a study of beta chain features in type 1 diabetes. Findings and limits, study-wide: Among all four CD4+ subsets, Type 1 diabetes patients had TCRB CDR3s that were moderately but significantly shorter.

What was sequenced were expressed TCRB transcripts, since all of the isolated RNA had been reverse transcribed. The repertoire was sequenced with immunoSEQ multiplex PCR; TCRdb's copy has only in-frame clones and lacks some. The data show under 300,000 clones, approximately 25% seen once. Their specific antigens are unknown. Sequenced input: naive CD4+ T cells from blood. The receptor source for this set is a woman aged 25 to 39 with type 1 diabetes.

To note about this clone: The same CDR3 also results from other DNA sequences found in this sample. The chain employs TRBV30 and TRBJ2-5; D is ambiguous. With 2 bases removed from V and 5 bases from J, the gap between germline ends came to 3 bases. The V gene's germline CDR1 is GTSNPN and CDR2 SVGIG (reference sequence). The CDR3 runs to 10 residues. CDR3 sequence (DNA): TGTGCCTGGAGTCGGGAGACCCAGTACTTC. It yields the protein CAWSRETQYF.

This clone came up a few times. V and J are TRBV2 and TRBJ2-1; the match to TRBD2 covers 7 bases. CDR3 length: 16 amino acids. Germline V gene data show CDR1 as SNHLY and CDR2 as FYNNEI. Trimming removed 5 bases from V and 8 bases from J; junction bases left unmatched: 15. The CDR3 here is CASSKQSGTEGHEQFF. CDR3 bases: TGTGCCAGCAGTAAACAGAGCGGGACTGAGGGGCATGAGCAGTTCTTC.

This sequence joins TRBV29-1 and TRBJ1-1; 8 bases fit TRBD1. V lost 5 bases, J lost 4 bases, and 9 bases stayed unmatched. The CDR3 consists of 14 residues. Germline values: CDR1 SQVTM, CDR2 ANQGSEA. In nucleotides, the CDR3 is TGCAGCGTTAAACCGGACAGGGTGGGCACTGAAGCTTTCTTT. Amino acid sequence: CSVKPDRVGTEAFF.

This sequence joins TRBV9 and TRBJ1-2; tentatively, D is TRBD1 (6 bases). The CDR3 spans 12 residues. Germline V gene sequence: CDR1 SGDLS, CDR2 YYNGEE. The germline V and J ends were trimmed by 3 bases and 6 bases, with 9 bases remaining between them. CDR3 nucleotides: TGTGCCAGCAGCGCAAACAGGGATGGCTACACCTTC. Its protein is CASSANRDGYTF.

This chain joins TRBV7-9 and TRBJ2-1; 8 nucleotides align to TRBD2. The CDR3 contains 16 residues. Germline CDR1 is SEHNR and CDR2 is FQNEAQ (reference sequence). V shed 6 bases, J shed 8 bases, and the junction held 15 bases outside the gene matches. The CDR3 spells CASRRKLAERGDEQFF. CDR3 DNA: TGTGCCAGCAGACGCAAACTAGCGGAGCGGGGCGATGAGCAGTTCTTC.